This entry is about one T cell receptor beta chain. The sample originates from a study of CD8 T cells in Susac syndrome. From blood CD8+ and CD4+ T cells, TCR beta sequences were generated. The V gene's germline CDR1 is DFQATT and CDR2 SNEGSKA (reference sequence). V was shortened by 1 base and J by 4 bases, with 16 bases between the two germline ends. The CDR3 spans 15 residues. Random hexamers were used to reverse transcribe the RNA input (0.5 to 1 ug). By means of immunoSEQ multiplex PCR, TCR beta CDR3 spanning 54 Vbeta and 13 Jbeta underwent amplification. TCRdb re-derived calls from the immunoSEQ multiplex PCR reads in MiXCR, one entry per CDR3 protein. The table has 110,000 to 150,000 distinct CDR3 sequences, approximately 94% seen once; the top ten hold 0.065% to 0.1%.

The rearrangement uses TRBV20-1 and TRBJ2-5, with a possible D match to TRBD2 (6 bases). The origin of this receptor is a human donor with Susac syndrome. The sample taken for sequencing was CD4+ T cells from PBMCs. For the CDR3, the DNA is TGCAGTGCTAGAGGCCGACTAAGTAGCGGAGAGACCCAGTACTTC. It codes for CSARGRLSSGETQYF.